The clone carrying this TCR beta chain was seen repeatedly, ten times or more. Its antigen remains unknown. This specimen belongs to a study of blood T cells in healthy people across ages. Every sample gave at least 5.5 micrograms of total RNA when it was extracted. Then a second PCR, running roughly 7 to 11 cycles, was carried out with a sample-barcoded 5' primer and a J-beta primer mix. TCRdb processed the 5' RACE reads anew with MiXCR; each CDR3 protein has one entry. The sample holds hundreds of thousands of distinct CDR3 sequences, around a fifth seen once. Points from the study as a whole: More naive CD4+ cells and higher diversity were found in long-lived than in aged donors. TCR beta diversity correlated strongly with naive T cell percentage.

CDR3 length: 13 amino acids. Germline V gene lookup returns CDR1 ENHRY and CDR2 SYGVKD. Trimming removed 3 bases at V and 3 bases at J, with 7 bases between. What was sequenced was blood. The chain joins TRBV10-3 to TRBJ2-3, with D uncertain. This TCR came from a man between 65 and 80 years old in good health. The chain's CDR3 is CAISDLATDTQYF. In DNA, the CDR3 is TGTGCCATCAGTGACTTAGCAACAGATACGCAGTATTTT.